These T cell receptor beta chains were read from a single sample in a study of blood T cell repertoires in COVID-19. Some clones are missing from TCRdb's copy, which holds only in-frame ones; the method was immunoSEQ multiplex PCR. The data contain roughly 670,000 clones, approximately 90% of them singletons. The sequencing sample was made of peripheral blood. These receptor sequences come from a woman younger than 35 with acute or convalescent COVID-19. CDR3s include the opening cysteine and the closing phenylalanine or tryptophan. The D gene is left open where the match is weak. Clone size is shown for a subset of rows, as once, few, many or a class of expanded clone.

d_gene: NA; abundance: NA; j_gene: TRBJ1-3; v_gene: TRBV6-5; CDR3nt: TGTGCCAGCAGTTATAGGTCGGACTCTCCAGGAAACACCATATATTTT; CDR3aa: CASSYRSDSPGNTIYF
d_gene: NA; abundance: NA; j_gene: TRBJ2-3; v_gene: TRBV6-5; CDR3nt: TGTGCCAGCAGTCGTGGCCAGGGCACAGATACGCAGTATTTT; CDR3aa: CASSRGQGTDTQYF
d_gene: TRBD1; abundance: NA; j_gene: TRBJ1-3; v_gene: TRBV28; CDR3nt: TGTGCCAGCGTACTCCGGGACAGGGGAAACACCATATATTTT; CDR3aa: CASVLRDRGNTIYF
d_gene: NA; abundance: NA; j_gene: TRBJ1-1; v_gene: TRBV9; CDR3nt: TGTGCCAGCAGCAAGACAGCGAACACTGAAGCTTTCTTT; CDR3aa: CASSKTANTEAFF
d_gene: NA; abundance: once; j_gene: TRBJ1-1; v_gene: TRBV4-2; CDR3nt: TGTGCCAGCAGCCAAGTTAAGGGGTGGGACACTGAAGCTTTCTTT; CDR3aa: CASSQVKGWDTEAFF
d_gene: NA; abundance: NA; j_gene: TRBJ1-1; v_gene: TRBV5-1; CDR3nt: TGCGCCAGCAGTTGGCGGCTCCCCGGCACTGAAGCTTTCTTT; CDR3aa: CASSWRLPGTEAFF
d_gene: TRBD1; abundance: NA; j_gene: TRBJ1-2; v_gene: TRBV12-5; CDR3nt: TGTGCTAGTGGTTTTAATACCGGGACAGGGGGCGATGGCTACACCTTC; CDR3aa: CASGFNTGTGGDGYTF
d_gene: NA; abundance: NA; j_gene: TRBJ1-1; v_gene: TRBV6-2/TRBV6-3; CDR3nt: TGTGCCAGCAGCCCCGTACGACTTCCTACTAGAGGAGCTTTCTTT; CDR3aa: CASSPVRLPTRGAFF
d_gene: NA; abundance: NA; j_gene: TRBJ1-4; v_gene: TRBV19; CDR3nt: TGTGCCAGTAGCTCTGGTGAGGGTTATGAAAAACTGTTTTTT; CDR3aa: CASSSGEGYEKLFF
d_gene: TRBD1; abundance: NA; j_gene: TRBJ1-2; v_gene: TRBV6-5; CDR3nt: TGTGCCAGCAGTAGAGGGACAGGGGGACATGGCTACACCTTC; CDR3aa: CASSRGTGGHGYTF
d_gene: NA; abundance: NA; j_gene: TRBJ2-7; v_gene: TRBV19; CDR3nt: TGTGCCAGTAGTATCCAGGCAGGATCCTACGAGCAGTACTTC; CDR3aa: CASSIQAGSYEQYF
d_gene: NA; abundance: NA; j_gene: TRBJ2-3; v_gene: TRBV27; CDR3nt: TGTGCCAGCAGTTCCACTTTGGTCCCGGGGTCCCCCGATACGCAGTATTTT; CDR3aa: CASSSTLVPGSPDTQYF
d_gene: NA; abundance: NA; j_gene: TRBJ2-5; v_gene: TRBV4-1; CDR3nt: TGCGCCAGCAGCCAAGGTAGTAGAGAGACCCAGTACTTC; CDR3aa: CASSQGSRETQYF
d_gene: TRBD1; abundance: NA; j_gene: TRBJ1-4; v_gene: TRBV19; CDR3nt: TGTGCCAGCGGGACAGGGGGGGCTGAAAAACTGTTTTTT; CDR3aa: CASGTGGAEKLFF
d_gene: NA; abundance: NA; j_gene: TRBJ2-1; v_gene: TRBV29-1; CDR3nt: TGCAGCGTTGAAGGAACGGGGACTGGCAATGAGCAGTTCTTC; CDR3aa: CSVEGTGTGNEQFF
d_gene: NA; abundance: NA; j_gene: TRBJ2-7; v_gene: TRBV7-9; CDR3nt: TGTGCCAGCAGCCCGGTTCGCGGTGTAAGGTCGGGCGAGCAGTACTTC; CDR3aa: CASSPVRGVRSGEQYF
d_gene: NA; abundance: NA; j_gene: TRBJ1-5; v_gene: TRBV28; CDR3nt: TGTGCCAGCAGTTTTTTACAGGGTGCCGCTCAGCCCCAGCATTTT; CDR3aa: CASSFLQGAAQPQHF
d_gene: NA; abundance: NA; j_gene: TRBJ1-1; v_gene: TRBV6-1; CDR3nt: TGTGCCAGCAGTGGCTGGGACACTTATTTCGGGGACACTGAAGCTTTCTTT; CDR3aa: CASSGWDTYFGDTEAFF
d_gene: NA; abundance: NA; j_gene: TRBJ1-5; v_gene: TRBV6-5; CDR3nt: TGTGCCAGCATGGAGGCCTACCCCAATCAGCCCCAGCATTTT; CDR3aa: CASMEAYPNQPQHF
d_gene: TRBD1; abundance: NA; j_gene: TRBJ1-4; v_gene: TRBV9; CDR3nt: TGTGCCAGCAGCGACCCACAGGGGGCGTCGGAAAAACTGTTTTTT; CDR3aa: CASSDPQGASEKLFF
d_gene: NA; abundance: NA; j_gene: TRBJ1-1; v_gene: TRBV7-9; CDR3nt: TGTGCCAGCAGTTATATTTGGGGGGGCAACACTGAAGCTTTCTTT; CDR3aa: CASSYIWGGNTEAFF
d_gene: NA; abundance: NA; j_gene: TRBJ2-7; v_gene: TRBV27; CDR3nt: TGTGCCAGCAGTTTAACCCCACTGGGCCCGCTCGGCTACGAGCAGTACTTC; CDR3aa: CASSLTPLGPLGYEQYF
d_gene: NA; abundance: NA; j_gene: TRBJ2-7; v_gene: TRBV6-5; CDR3nt: TGTGCCAGCAGTCCCCTTTACTACGAGCAGTACTTC; CDR3aa: CASSPLYYEQYF
d_gene: NA; abundance: NA; j_gene: TRBJ2-7; v_gene: TRBV2; CDR3nt: TGTGCCAGCACCGGGGGAAAAAACGAGCAGTACTTC; CDR3aa: CASTGGKNEQYF